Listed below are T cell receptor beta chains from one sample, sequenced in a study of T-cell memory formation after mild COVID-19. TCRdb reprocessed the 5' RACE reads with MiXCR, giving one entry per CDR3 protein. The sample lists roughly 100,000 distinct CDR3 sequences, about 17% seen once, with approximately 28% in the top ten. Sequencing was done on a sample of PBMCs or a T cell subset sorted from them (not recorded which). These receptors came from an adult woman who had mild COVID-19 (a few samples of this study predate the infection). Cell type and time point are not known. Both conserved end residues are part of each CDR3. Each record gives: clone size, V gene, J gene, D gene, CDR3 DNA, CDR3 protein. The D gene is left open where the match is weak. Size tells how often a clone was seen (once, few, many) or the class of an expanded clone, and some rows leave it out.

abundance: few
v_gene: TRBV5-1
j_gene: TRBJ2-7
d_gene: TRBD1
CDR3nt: TGCGCCAGCAGCTTGACAGGGGAACAATACGAGCAGTACTTC
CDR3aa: CASSLTGEQYEQYF

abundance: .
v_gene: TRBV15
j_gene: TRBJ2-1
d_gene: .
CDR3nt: TGTGCCACCAGCAGAGATACAGACGATGAGCAGTTCTTC
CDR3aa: CATSRDTDDEQFF

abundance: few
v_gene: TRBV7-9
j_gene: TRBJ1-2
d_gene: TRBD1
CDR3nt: TGTGCCAGCAGCTCGACAGGGGTAGTTGACTATGGCTACACCTTC
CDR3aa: CASSSTGVVDYGYTF

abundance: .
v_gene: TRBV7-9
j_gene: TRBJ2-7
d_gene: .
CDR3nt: TGTGCCAGCAGCTTAGCTATCGTCCCCTACGAGCAGTACTTC
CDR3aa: CASSLAIVPYEQYF

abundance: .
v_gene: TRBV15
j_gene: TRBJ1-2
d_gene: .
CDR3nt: TGTGCCACCAGCAGAAGGGACGCCGCTAACTATGGCTACACCTTC
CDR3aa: CATSRRDAANYGYTF

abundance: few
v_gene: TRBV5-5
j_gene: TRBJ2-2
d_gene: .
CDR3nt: TGTGCCAGCAGCTCAGGGCTGAACACCGGGGAGCTGTTTTTT
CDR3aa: CASSSGLNTGELFF

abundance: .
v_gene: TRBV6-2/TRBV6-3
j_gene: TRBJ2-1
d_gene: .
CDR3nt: TGTGCCAGCAGTTACGGCGCTTATATGAATGAGCAGTTCTTC
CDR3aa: CASSYGAYMNEQFF

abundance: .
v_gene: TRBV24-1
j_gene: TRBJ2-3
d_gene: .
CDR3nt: TGTGCCACCAGTGAACTACAGGGATCGGATACGCAGTATTTT
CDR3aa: CATSELQGSDTQYF

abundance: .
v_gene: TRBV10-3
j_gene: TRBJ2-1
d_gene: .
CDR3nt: TGTGCCATCAGTGAGGTAGCACGGGGTTACAATGAGCAGTTCTTC
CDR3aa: CAISEVARGYNEQFF

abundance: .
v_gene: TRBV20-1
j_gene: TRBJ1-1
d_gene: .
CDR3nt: TGCAGTGCTAGTGACCCCACCGTCTACAGGAACACTGAAGCTTTCTTT
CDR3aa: CSASDPTVYRNTEAFF

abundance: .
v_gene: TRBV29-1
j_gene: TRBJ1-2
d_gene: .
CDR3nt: TGCAGCGTTGATGGGGTATTGGGCTACACCTTC
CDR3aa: CSVDGVLGYTF

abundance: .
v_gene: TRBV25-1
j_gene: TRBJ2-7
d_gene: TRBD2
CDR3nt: TGTGCCAGCAGTGAAGGAGGGACTAGCGGTACCTACGAGCAGTACTTC
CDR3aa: CASSEGGTSGTYEQYF

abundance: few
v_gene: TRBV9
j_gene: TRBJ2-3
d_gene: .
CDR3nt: TGTGCCAGCGCCGGCGGGGCTGGCACAGATACGCAGTATTTT
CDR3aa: CASAGGAGTDTQYF

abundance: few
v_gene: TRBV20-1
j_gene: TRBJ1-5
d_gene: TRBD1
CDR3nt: TGCAGTGCTAGAGCCTGGGGACAGTCGAGCAATCAGCCCCAGCATTTT
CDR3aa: CSARAWGQSSNQPQHF

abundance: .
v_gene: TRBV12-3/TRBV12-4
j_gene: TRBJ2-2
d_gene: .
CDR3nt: TGTGCCAGCAGTTTAGTCCGGGGGCGGACCGGGGAGCTGTTTTTT
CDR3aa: CASSLVRGRTGELFF

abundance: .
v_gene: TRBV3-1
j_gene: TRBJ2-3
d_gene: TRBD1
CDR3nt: TGTGCCAGCAGCCCGGGGGACAGGGGGCATTATACGCAGTATTTT
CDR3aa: CASSPGDRGHYTQYF

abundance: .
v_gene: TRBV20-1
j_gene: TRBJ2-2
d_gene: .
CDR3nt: TGCAGTGCTAGTTGGGCTAGCGAGGGTACCGGGGAGCTGTTTTTT
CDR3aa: CSASWASEGTGELFF

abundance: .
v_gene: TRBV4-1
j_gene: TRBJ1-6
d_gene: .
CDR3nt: TGCGCCAGCAGCCCCGGGACAAACCGGGCCCCCCTCCACTTT
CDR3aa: CASSPGTNRAPLHF

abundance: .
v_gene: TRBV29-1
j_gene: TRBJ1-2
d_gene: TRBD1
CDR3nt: TGCAGCGTTGAAGGCGCCGCGGACAGGGCGGGCTATGGCTACACCTTC
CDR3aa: CSVEGAADRAGYGYTF

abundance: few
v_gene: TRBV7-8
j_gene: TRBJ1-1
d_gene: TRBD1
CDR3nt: TGTGCCAGCAGGCCCGGACAGGGGGACACTGAAGCTTTCTTT
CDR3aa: CASRPGQGDTEAFF

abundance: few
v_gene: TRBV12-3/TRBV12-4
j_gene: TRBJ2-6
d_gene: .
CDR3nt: TGTGCCAGCAGTTTAGAGGGGAGCTCTGGGGCCAACGTCCTGACTTTC
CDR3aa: CASSLEGSSGANVLTF

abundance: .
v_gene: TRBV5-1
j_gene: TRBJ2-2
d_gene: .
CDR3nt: TGCGCCAGCAGCTTTCCCCCTAGGGAGCTGTTTTTT
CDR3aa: CASSFPPRELFF

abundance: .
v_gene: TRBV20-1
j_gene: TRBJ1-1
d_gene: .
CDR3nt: TGCAGTGCTAGAGATCCGGCAGGGGCTATTGAAGCTTTCTTT
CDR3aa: CSARDPAGAIEAFF

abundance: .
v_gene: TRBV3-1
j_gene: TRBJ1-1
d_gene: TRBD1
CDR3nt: TGTGCCAGCAGCCAAGATTCAGGGGGTTTTACGGCTAAAGCTTTCTTT
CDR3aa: CASSQDSGGFTAKAFF

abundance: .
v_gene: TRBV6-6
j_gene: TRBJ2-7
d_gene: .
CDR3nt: TGTGCCAGCAGTCCTCTGGACAGCTTGTACGAGCAGTACTTC
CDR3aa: CASSPLDSLYEQYF

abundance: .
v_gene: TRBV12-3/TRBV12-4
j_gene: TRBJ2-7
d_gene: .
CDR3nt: TGTGCCAGCAGCATTAAGCTGCGGGGTTACCCCTACGAGCAGTACTTC
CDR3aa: CASSIKLRGYPYEQYF

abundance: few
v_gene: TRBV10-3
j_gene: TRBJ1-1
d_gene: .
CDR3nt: TGTGCCATCAGTGAGGCAGGGTTGCACACTGAAGCTTTCTTT
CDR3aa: CAISEAGLHTEAFF

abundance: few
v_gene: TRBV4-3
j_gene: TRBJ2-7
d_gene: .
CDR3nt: TGCGCCAGCAGCCCCACAAGGCCTAAGAGCTCCTACGAGCAGTACTTC
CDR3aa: CASSPTRPKSSYEQYF

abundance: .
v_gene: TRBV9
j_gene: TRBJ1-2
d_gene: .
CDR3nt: TGTGCCAGCAGCGCCCCACCCGGCTACACCTTC
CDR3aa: CASSAPPGYTF

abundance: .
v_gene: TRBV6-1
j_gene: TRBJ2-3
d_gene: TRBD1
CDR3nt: TGTGCCAGCAATGTAGACAGGGGCACAGATACGCAGTATTTT
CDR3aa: CASNVDRGTDTQYF

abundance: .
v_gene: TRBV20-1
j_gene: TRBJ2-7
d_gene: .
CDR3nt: TGCAGTGCTTCCCTGGGGCGGACCTACGAGCAGTACTTC
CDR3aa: CSASLGRTYEQYF

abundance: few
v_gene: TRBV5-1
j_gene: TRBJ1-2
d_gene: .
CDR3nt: TGCGCCAGCAGCTTGAGGGGCGCGGGATATGGCTACACCTTC
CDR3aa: CASSLRGAGYGYTF

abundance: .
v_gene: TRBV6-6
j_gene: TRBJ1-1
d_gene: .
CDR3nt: TGTGCCAGCAGTTCTCGGCAGGGTCTGACTGAAGCTTTCTTT
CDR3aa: CASSSRQGLTEAFF

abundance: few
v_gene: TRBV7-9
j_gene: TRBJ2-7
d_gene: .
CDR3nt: TGTGCCAGCAGCCCACCCGCTTCCTACGAGCAGTACTTC
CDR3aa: CASSPPASYEQYF

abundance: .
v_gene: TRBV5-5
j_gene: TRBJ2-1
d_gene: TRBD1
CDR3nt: TGTGCCAGCAGCTTAGCCACAGGGGACAATGAGCAGTTCTTC
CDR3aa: CASSLATGDNEQFF

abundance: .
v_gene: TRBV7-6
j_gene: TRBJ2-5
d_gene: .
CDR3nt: TGTGCCAGCAGCCCCCGGGCAGGCTACCAAGAGACCCAGTACTTC
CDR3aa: CASSPRAGYQETQYF

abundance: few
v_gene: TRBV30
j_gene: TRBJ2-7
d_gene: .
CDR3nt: TGTGCCGGGAGAGACCGGGACACCACCTACGAGCAGTACTTC
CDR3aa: CAGRDRDTTYEQYF

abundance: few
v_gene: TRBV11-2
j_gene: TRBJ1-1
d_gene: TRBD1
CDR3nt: TGTGCCAGCGCAGGGGGATGGACTGAAGCTTTCTTT
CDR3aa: CASAGGWTEAFF

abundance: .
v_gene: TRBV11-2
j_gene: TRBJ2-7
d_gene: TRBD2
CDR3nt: TGTGCCAGCAGCTTAGTTTACAGCGGGAGCCTCTACGAGCAGTACTTC
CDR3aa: CASSLVYSGSLYEQYF

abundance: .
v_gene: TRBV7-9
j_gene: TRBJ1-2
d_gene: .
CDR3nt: TGTGCCAGCAGCCCAGACAGAAACTATGGCTACACCTTC
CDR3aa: CASSPDRNYGYTF

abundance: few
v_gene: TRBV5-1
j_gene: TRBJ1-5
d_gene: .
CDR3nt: TGCGCCAGCAGTATAGGGGGCAATCAGCCCCAGCATTTT
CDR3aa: CASSIGGNQPQHF

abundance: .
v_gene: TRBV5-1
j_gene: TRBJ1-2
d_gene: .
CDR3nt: TGCGCCAGCAGCTTAGAAGGGCACGATGGCTACACCTTC
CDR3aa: CASSLEGHDGYTF

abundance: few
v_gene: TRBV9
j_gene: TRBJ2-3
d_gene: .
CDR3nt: TGTGCCAGCAGCGCTGGGATGGGCACAGATACGCAGTATTTT
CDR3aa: CASSAGMGTDTQYF

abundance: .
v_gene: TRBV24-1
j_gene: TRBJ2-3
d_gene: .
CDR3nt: TGTGCCACCAGTGACTACGAGGATACGCAGTATTTT
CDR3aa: CATSDYEDTQYF

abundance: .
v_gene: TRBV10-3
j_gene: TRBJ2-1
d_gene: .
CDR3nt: TGTGCCATCAGTGGAGGGGGCTCCTACAATGAGCAGTTCTTC
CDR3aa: CAISGGGSYNEQFF

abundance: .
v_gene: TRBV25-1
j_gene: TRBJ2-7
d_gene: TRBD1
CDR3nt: TGTGCCAGCAGGGACACAGGGGGCGGGCGGGAGCAGTACTTC
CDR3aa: CASRDTGGGREQYF

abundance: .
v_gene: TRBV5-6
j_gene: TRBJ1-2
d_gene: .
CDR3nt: TGTGCCAGCAGCTTGCGGGCGGAATCCCTCTATGGCTACACCTTC
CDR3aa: CASSLRAESLYGYTF

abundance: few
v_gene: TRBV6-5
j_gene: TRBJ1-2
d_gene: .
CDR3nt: TGTGCCAGCAGTTCCTTCGATTCTATCGTTGACTATGGCTACACCTTC
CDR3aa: CASSSFDSIVDYGYTF

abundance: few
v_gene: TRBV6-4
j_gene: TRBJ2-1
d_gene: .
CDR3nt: TGTGCCAGCAGTGACTTGGGGGGTAACAATGAGCAGTTCTTC
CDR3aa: CASSDLGGNNEQFF

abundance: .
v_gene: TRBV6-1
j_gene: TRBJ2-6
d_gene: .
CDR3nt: TGTGCCAGCAGTGACAGGCTTTCTGGGGCCAACGTCCTGACTTTC
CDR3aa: CASSDRLSGANVLTF

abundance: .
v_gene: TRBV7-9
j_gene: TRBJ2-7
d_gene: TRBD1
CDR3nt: TGTGCCAGCAGCTTAGGGGACAGGATTTACGAGCAGTACTTC
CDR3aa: CASSLGDRIYEQYF

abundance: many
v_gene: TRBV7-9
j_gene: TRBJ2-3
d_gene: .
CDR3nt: TGTGCCAGCGGCTCCACTCTTTGGGGAACAGATACGCAGTATTTT
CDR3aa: CASGSTLWGTDTQYF

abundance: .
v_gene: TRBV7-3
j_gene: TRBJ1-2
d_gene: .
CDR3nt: TGTGCCAGCAGCCCTTCACAGGGCTATGGCTACACCTTC
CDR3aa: CASSPSQGYGYTF